This T cell receptor (beta chain) was observed in a study of neurological immune-mediated disorders. The study built unsorted libraries from 2 million PBMCs kept at -80 C. TCRdb reprocessed the 5' RACE reads with MiXCR, giving one entry per CDR3 protein. The data show about 40,000 distinct CDR3 sequences, with about 2.3% seen just once and about 2.4% held by the top ten. This clonotype was counted ten times or more. The CDR3 has 12 amino acids. The V end lost 8 bases, the J end lost 3 bases, and 10 bases lay between the germline ends. Germline V gene lookup returns CDR1 SNHLY and CDR2 FYNNEI. The source material was PBMCs. The sequence derives from a man in his fifties or sixties with multiple sclerosis. This chain connects TRBV2 to TRBJ1-1; the D is unclear. This CDR3 reads CASSDLDTEAFF. The DNA of the CDR3 is TGTGCCAGCTCTGACTTGGACACTGAAGCTTTCTTT.